What follows are 3 T cell receptor beta chains derived from one specimen sequenced in a study of vaccination effects on CD4 cells after COVID-19. The culture ran for about 11 days, and then CD4+ T cells were isolated. Each participant was administered two doses of either the BNT162b2 or the mRNA-1273 vaccine. TCRdb keeps only in-frame clones here, not all; method: immunoSEQ multiplex PCR. The sample yields approximately 61,000 clones, under 85% seen once. No antigen is known for these receptors. Here the sequenced sample was CD4+ T cells from PBMCs cultured without peptide, taken after COVID-19 vaccination. All receptors derive from a human donor who received a COVID-19 vaccine.

The gene calls are TRBV5-5 and TRBJ1-1, with D unclear. Germline V lookup: CDR1 SGHKS, CDR2 YYEKEE (reference sequence). This CDR3 region has 14 residues. With 1 base removed from V and 4 bases from J, the gap between germline ends came to 11 bases. The CDR3 DNA reads TGTGCCAGCAGCTTGTGGCGAGAGGGCACTGAAGCTTTCTTT. It encodes CASSLWREGTEAFF.

The rearrangement uses TRBV2 and TRBJ2-7; D is ambiguous. V dropped 2 bases and J dropped 4 bases, with 12 bases sitting between them. This CDR3 has 14 residues. The germline gives CDR1 SNHLY, CDR2 FYNNEI. CDR3 in amino acids: CASSETRSGYEQYF. CDR3 DNA sequence: TGTGCCAGCAGTGAAACCAGAAGTGGGTACGAGCAGTACTTC.

The rearrangement links TRBV27 to TRBJ1-6; 9 bases agree with TRBD1. The length of the CDR3 is 15 residues. Germline CDR1 reads MNHEY; CDR2 reads SMNVEV (reference sequence). The V and J ends lost 5 bases and 6 bases, in that order; junction bases with no gene match: 5. CDR3 coding DNA: TGTGCCAGCAGTCCCGGGACAGGGTCTAATTCACCCCTCCACTTT. Its protein is CASSPGTGSNSPLHF.